This T cell receptor beta chain stems from a study of T-cell memory formation after mild COVID-19. General study points: Clones from the second wave (peaking day 37) had unconfirmed SARS-CoV-2 specificity. Researchers found some responding clones in pre-infection memory, a sign that cross-reactive memory joined.

The V and J ends lost 2 bases and 4 bases respectively, with 10 bases between them. The germline gives CDR1 SEHNR, CDR2 FQNEAQ (reference sequence). CDR3 length: 14 amino acids. There are a few counts of this clonotype. Its target is not known. TCRdb reprocessed the 5' RACE reads with MiXCR, giving one entry per CDR3 protein. The data contain more than 250,000 distinct CDR3 sequences, approximately 18% of them seen just once; the ten biggest clones take up approximately 22%. This chain uses TRBV7-9 with TRBJ2-3, with D tentatively TRBD2 (5 bases). The sequence was collected from a man aged 18 to 30 who had mild COVID-19 (a few samples of this study predate the infection). Cell type and time point are not known. The sequenced sample consisted of PBMCs or a T cell subset sorted from them (not recorded which). This CDR3 is CASSLPGLPDTQYF. The CDR3 nucleotides are TGTGCCAGCAGCTTACCCGGACTGCCAGATACGCAGTATTTT. The full variable domain, rest sourced from reference TRBV7-9 and TRBJ2-3, is DTGVSQNPRHKITKRGQNVTFRCDPISEHNRLYWYRQTLGQGPEFLTYFQNEAQLEKSRLLSDRFSAERPKGSFSTLEIQRTEQGDSAMYLCASSLPGLPDTQYFGPGTRLTVL.